These T cell receptor beta chains were read from a single sample in a study of CD8+ T cells in alopecia areata. Some clones are missing from TCRdb's copy, which holds only in-frame ones; the method was immunoSEQ multiplex PCR. The sample has 110,000 or so clones, around 54% seen once. Sample: CD4+ T cells sorted from blood, taken at week 24, from a patient treated with tofacitinib. Every receptor here comes from a human donor with alopecia areata. Both conserved end residues are part of each CDR3. The order of the fields is CDR3 DNA, CDR3 protein, clone size, J gene, D gene, V gene. The D gene is left open where the match is weak. Expanded clones get a size class; other rows say once, few or many, or leave the size out.

DNA: TGTGCCAGTAGTATCCTCGGGACAGGGGGCGCCGGCACTGAAGCTTTCTTT; CDR3: CASSILGTGGAGTEAFF; size: .; J: TRBJ1-1; D: TRBD1; V: TRBV19
DNA: TGTGCCAGCAGCTTAGGAGGTGCGGTCGCCGGGGAGCTGTTTTTT; CDR3: CASSLGGAVAGELFF; size: .; J: TRBJ2-2; D: .; V: TRBV7-9
DNA: TGCGCCAGCAGTGGGACTAGCGGGAGAACAGATACGCAGTATTTT; CDR3: CASSGTSGRTDTQYF; size: .; J: TRBJ2-3; D: TRBD2; V: TRBV4-3
DNA: TGTGCCAGCAGCCCCCCGGCCGCAAATCGGGGGGAGCAGTACTTC; CDR3: CASSPPAANRGEQYF; size: .; J: TRBJ2-7; D: .; V: TRBV7-2
DNA: TGCAGTGCGAACAGTTACAATGAGCAGTTCTTC; CDR3: CSANSYNEQFF; size: .; J: TRBJ2-1; D: .; V: TRBV20-1
DNA: TGTGCCAGCAGTGGCTCCGGGACAGGGGGCTCTGGTGAGCAGTTCTTC; CDR3: CASSGSGTGGSGEQFF; size: few; J: TRBJ2-1; D: TRBD1; V: TRBV25-1
DNA: TGTGCCAGCAGTTACGGAGGGGGCTATGGCTACACCTTC; CDR3: CASSYGGGYGYTF; size: .; J: TRBJ1-2; D: .; V: TRBV6-5
DNA: TGTGCCAGCAGCTTAGGGGGTCATGAGCAGTTCTTC; CDR3: CASSLGGHEQFF; size: once; J: TRBJ2-1; D: .; V: TRBV13
DNA: TGCGCCAGCAGCGAGCGGGGGGACTACAATGAGCAGTTCTTC; CDR3: CASSERGDYNEQFF; size: .; J: TRBJ2-1; D: TRBD2; V: TRBV5-1
DNA: TGCGCCAGCAGCTTTAACACAGATACGCAGTATTTT; CDR3: CASSFNTDTQYF; size: .; J: TRBJ2-3; D: .; V: TRBV5-1
DNA: TGTGCCAGCAGTTTAGAGGCAGGCAGCTCCTACGAGCAGTACTTC; CDR3: CASSLEAGSSYEQYF; size: .; J: TRBJ2-7; D: .; V: TRBV27
DNA: TGTGCCAGCAGCCAGGGGACAGGCCCCTACGAGCAGTACTTC; CDR3: CASSQGTGPYEQYF; size: .; J: TRBJ2-7; D: TRBD1; V: TRBV14
DNA: TGCAGTGCTTCCAGGCAAGGTCCGCAGTATTTT; CDR3: CSASRQGPQYF; size: once; J: TRBJ2-3; D: .; V: TRBV20-1
DNA: TGTGCCAGCAGCGTGTCGCCAGGGGGTAGGGATGGCTACACCTTC; CDR3: CASSVSPGGRDGYTF; size: .; J: TRBJ1-2; D: TRBD1; V: TRBV9
DNA: TGTGCCAGCAGCCCGGGACACTGGAACACCGGGGAGCTGTTTTTT; CDR3: CASSPGHWNTGELFF; size: few; J: TRBJ2-2; D: .; V: TRBV5-8
DNA: TGTGCCAGCAGCTTTACAGGACTAAATAATTCACCCCTCCACTTT; CDR3: CASSFTGLNNSPLHF; size: .; J: TRBJ1-6; D: .; V: TRBV7-2
DNA: TGTGCCAGCAGCTTACGTCAAGGACTTACCCATCGGGAGCTGTTTTTT; CDR3: CASSLRQGLTHRELFF; size: .; J: TRBJ2-2; D: .; V: TRBV7-2
DNA: TGTGCCAGCAGCTCCATTAAGGGGTCCTACAATGATGAGCAGTTCTTC; CDR3: CASSSIKGSYNDEQFF; size: .; J: TRBJ2-1; D: .; V: TRBV11-2
DNA: TGTGCCAGCAGCCCTCCTGGGGGCCCAGATACGCAGTATTTT; CDR3: CASSPPGGPDTQYF; size: few; J: TRBJ2-3; D: .; V: TRBV7-9
DNA: TGCGCCAGCAGCCAAGGTAGGGGGAGCAATCAGCCCCAGCATTTT; CDR3: CASSQGRGSNQPQHF; size: .; J: TRBJ1-5; D: .; V: TRBV4-1
DNA: TGCGCCAGCAGCATGGGACAGGAGGCGGATACGCAGTATTTT; CDR3: CASSMGQEADTQYF; size: .; J: TRBJ2-3; D: TRBD1; V: TRBV5-1
DNA: TGCAGCGTTGAGGCCCAGAGCACGAACACTGAAGCTTTCTTT; CDR3: CSVEAQSTNTEAFF; size: .; J: TRBJ1-1; D: .; V: TRBV29-1